These T cell receptor beta chains were read from a single sample in a study of T cells in localized non-small cell lung cancer. The data were produced by immunoSEQ multiplex PCR, yet TCRdb's version contains in-frame clones alone and is incomplete. The data hold about 41,000 clones, with around 86% observed a single time. This specimen consisted of peripheral blood, obtained before any cancer treatment. The receptor set was obtained from a woman aged 18-49 years with stage III lung adenocarcinoma. Both conserved end residues are part of each CDR3. A D gene is named only where the DNA matches it firmly. Clone size is not always given. Where it is, it says once, few, many or a class for expanded clones.

-	TRBD2	TRBV2	TRBJ2-3	CASRAGGRTDTQYF	TGTGCCAGCAGAGCGGGGGGTCGCACAGATACGCAGTATTTT
medium-sized	-	TRBV5-5	TRBJ1-4	CASALDLNEKLFF	TGTGCCAGCGCCCTGGACCTAAATGAAAAACTGTTTTTT
-	TRBD1	TRBV7-2	TRBJ2-7	CASSLGTGYEQYF	TGTGCCAGCAGCTTAGGGACAGGGTACGAGCAGTACTTC
medium-sized	-	TRBV5-8	TRBJ1-2	CASSRDGTRGSVGYTF	TGTGCCAGCAGCCGCGACGGGACCCGAGGATCGGTCGGCTACACCTTC
-	TRBD2	TRBV19	TRBJ2-2	CASRRISGTRDPGELFF	TGTGCCAGTAGACGGATCAGCGGGACCCGGGACCCCGGGGAGCTGTTTTTT
-	-	TRBV18	TRBJ2-7	CASSLAGSYEQYF	TGTGCCAGCTCACTGGCCGGGTCCTACGAGCAGTACTTC
medium-sized	-	TRBV12-5	TRBJ2-7	CASAPRVYEQYF	TGTGCTAGCGCTCCCCGAGTCTACGAGCAGTACTTC
-	-	TRBV4-1	TRBJ2-1	CASSPGNEQFF	TGCGCCAGCAGCCCGGGCAATGAGCAGTTCTTC
-	TRBD1	TRBV7-8	TRBJ1-5	CASSPGQGINQPQHF	TGTGCCAGCAGCCCGGGACAGGGGATCAATCAGCCCCAGCATTTT
-	-	TRBV7-3	TRBJ2-1	CASSLTGHPGKFF	TGTGCCAGCAGCTTAACGGGGCATCCTGGGAAGTTCTTC
-	-	TRBV6-1	TRBJ1-1	CASSEALRAEAFF	TGTGCCAGCAGTGAAGCCCTGAGAGCGGAAGCTTTCTTT
-	TRBD1	TRBV7-8	TRBJ2-5	CASSSPGQGNQETQYF	TGTGCCAGCAGCTCACCGGGACAGGGAAACCAAGAGACCCAGTACTTC
-	-	TRBV6-1	TRBJ2-1	CASSDTTGSSYNEQFF	TGTGCCAGCAGTGACACAACAGGGAGCTCCTACAATGAGCAGTTCTTC
-	TRBD1	TRBV7-9	TRBJ2-5	CASSAPGTGSETQYF	TGTGCCAGCAGCGCCCCCGGGACAGGGTCAGAGACCCAGTACTTC
-	TRBD1	TRBV5-1	TRBJ1-2	CASSIQGVRGYTF	TGCGCCAGCAGCATACAGGGGGTGCGTGGCTACACCTTC
-	TRBD1	TRBV13	TRBJ1-6	CASSWPQSTGPRQGTLHF	TGTGCCAGCAGCTGGCCCCAATCGACAGGACCCCGACAGGGAACCCTCCACTTT
-	-	TRBV7-2	TRBJ1-2	CASSFNGGTNYGYTF	TGTGCCAGCAGCTTCAACGGGGGCACTAACTATGGCTACACCTTC
-	-	TRBV7-3	TRBJ1-1	CASSLRRDTMNTEAFF	TGTGCCAGCAGCTTACGGCGAGACACTATGAACACTGAAGCTTTCTTT
-	-	TRBV7-2	TRBJ2-7	CASSLGQVPYEQYF	TGTGCCAGCAGCCTTGGCCAGGTACCTTACGAGCAGTACTTC
-	TRBD1	TRBV4-2	TRBJ1-1	CASSLYFTGARTEAFF	TGTGCCAGCAGCCTATACTTCACAGGGGCCCGCACTGAAGCTTTCTTT
-	-	TRBV5-1	TRBJ1-2	CASRTATGGYTF	TGCGCCAGCCGGACAGCGACGGGTGGCTACACCTTC
-	-	TRBV6-1	TRBJ1-4	CASSDRGWANEKLFF	TGTGCCAGCAGTGACAGGGGTTGGGCTAATGAAAAACTGTTTTTT
-	TRBD2	TRBV19	TRBJ2-1	CASSIEYRRLAGGYDEQFF	TGTGCCAGTAGTATAGAATACCGGAGACTAGCGGGGGGCTATGATGAGCAGTTCTTC
-	-	TRBV9	TRBJ2-7	CASSVGAVLSYEQYF	TGTGCCAGCAGCGTAGGGGCAGTTCTATCCTACGAGCAGTACTTC
-	-	TRBV5-1	TRBJ1-1	CASSLGQEFSGGLAEAFF	TGCGCCAGCAGCTTGGGACAGGAATTTTCGGGGGGTCTTGCTGAAGCTTTCTTT
-	-	TRBV27	TRBJ1-4	CASSFQGKNEKLFF	TGTGCCAGCAGTTTCCAAGGGAAGAATGAAAAACTGTTTTTT
-	TRBD2	TRBV4-1	TRBJ2-3	CASSQGTSGGLSTDTQYF	TGCGCCAGCAGCCAAGGGACTAGCGGGGGGCTATCCACAGATACGCAGTATTTT
-	TRBD2	TRBV13	TRBJ2-3	CASSLGGQVLVLAGDTQYF	TGTGCCAGCAGCTTAGGCGGTCAGGTTTTGGTGCTAGCGGGGGATACGCAGTATTTT
-	-	TRBV5-1	TRBJ1-6	CASSSDAGRNSPLHF	TGCGCCAGCAGCTCCGACGCAGGGCGAAATTCACCCCTCCACTTT
-	-	TRBV2	TRBJ1-2	CASRLTNYGYTF	TGTGCCAGCAGACTTACTAACTATGGCTACACCTTC
-	-	TRBV9	TRBJ2-7	CASSVDGTYYEQYF	TGTGCCAGCAGCGTAGACGGGACCTACTACGAGCAGTACTTC
once	TRBD1	TRBV11-2	TRBJ1-2	CASSPQDRWGYTF	TGTGCCAGCAGCCCCCAGGACAGGTGGGGCTACACCTTC
-	-	TRBV2	TRBJ1-1	CASSELRYTEAFF	TGTGCCAGCAGTGAATTAAGGTACACTGAAGCTTTCTTT
-	TRBD2	TRBV6-1	TRBJ2-2	CASSVFSGGPNTGELFF	TGTGCCAGCAGTGTTTTTAGCGGGGGGCCGAACACCGGGGAGCTGTTTTTT
-	-	TRBV2	TRBJ2-7	CASTAGQEYWEQYF	TGTGCCAGCACCGCGGGACAAGAATACTGGGAGCAGTACTTC
-	-	TRBV9	TRBJ1-2	CASSPHGQDYYGYTF	TGTGCCAGCAGCCCCCACGGGCAGGACTACTATGGCTACACCTTC
once	-	TRBV9	TRBJ2-3	CASSGTLDATDTQYF	TGTGCCAGCAGCGGGACTCTCGACGCCACAGATACGCAGTATTTT
-	-	TRBV19	TRBJ1-1	CASSIVVGGLNTEAFF	TGTGCCAGTAGTATAGTGGTAGGGGGGCTGAACACTGAAGCTTTCTTT
once	TRBD2	TRBV5-6	TRBJ2-7	CASSLGGATYEQYF	TGTGCCAGCAGCCTCGGGGGGGCCACCTACGAGCAGTACTTC
-	-	TRBV29-1	TRBJ2-1	CSVELERNEQFF	TGCAGCGTTGAATTGGAGCGGAATGAGCAGTTCTTC
-	TRBD2	TRBV9	TRBJ2-3	CASSWSASGGPATDTQYF	TGTGCCAGCAGCTGGTCGGCTAGCGGGGGCCCCGCCACAGATACGCAGTATTTT
-	TRBD2	TRBV9	TRBJ2-3	CASSPSGGADTQYF	TGTGCCAGCAGCCCTAGCGGGGGGGCAGATACGCAGTATTTT
-	-	TRBV5-8	TRBJ1-5	CASSLAVRGEPQHF	TGTGCCAGCAGCTTGGCGGTGCGGGGTGAGCCCCAGCATTTT
-	-	TRBV2	TRBJ1-2	CASSEAGRYGYTF	TGTGCCAGCAGTGAAGCTGGCAGATATGGCTACACCTTC
-	-	TRBV4-1	TRBJ1-2	CASSQAIHNNYGYTF	TGCGCCAGCAGCCAAGCTATTCACAACAACTATGGCTACACCTTC
-	-	TRBV18	TRBJ2-4	CASSPPPNEAKNIQYF	TGTGCCAGCTCACCACCCCCCAACGAAGCCAAAAACATTCAGTACTTC
-	-	TRBV2	TRBJ2-6	CASYGGPQTSGANVLTF	TGTGCCAGTTATGGGGGGCCCCAAACCTCTGGGGCCAACGTCCTGACTTTC